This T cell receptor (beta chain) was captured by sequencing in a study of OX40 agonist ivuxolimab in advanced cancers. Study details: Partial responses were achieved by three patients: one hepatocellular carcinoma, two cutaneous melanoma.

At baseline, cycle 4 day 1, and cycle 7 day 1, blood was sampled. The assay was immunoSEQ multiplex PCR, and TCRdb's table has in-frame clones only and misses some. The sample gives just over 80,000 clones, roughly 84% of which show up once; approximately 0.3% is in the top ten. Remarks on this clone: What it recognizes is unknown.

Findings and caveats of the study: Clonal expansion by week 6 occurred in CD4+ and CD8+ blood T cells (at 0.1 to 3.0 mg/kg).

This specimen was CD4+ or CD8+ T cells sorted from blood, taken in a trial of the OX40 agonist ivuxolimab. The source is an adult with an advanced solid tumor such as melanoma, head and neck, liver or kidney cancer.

In DNA form, the CDR3 reads TGCGCCAGCAGCCTCGACAGGGCCGCGAAAGCTTTCTTT. The encoded protein is CASSLDRAAKAFF. The chain recombines TRBV5-1 with TRBJ1-1, with 7 positions matching TRBD1. The germline V gene encodes CDR1 SGHRS and CDR2 YFSETQ. V lost 4 bases, J lost 9 bases, and 9 bases stayed unmatched. The CDR3 is made up of 13 amino acids.